This TCR beta chain was captured by sequencing in a study of T cell responses to AZD1222 COVID-19 vaccine. Study findings and constraints: Females made up more of the donors, who were largely white British, and clonal diversity may have come out too low. No repertoire was sampled before or during the peak T cell response, only after it. Reportedly, close to half of spike-specific TCRs are directed against unmutated variant regions.

As for this clone: What it binds is not known.

TCRdb keeps only in-frame clones here, not all; method: immunoSEQ multiplex PCR. The data contain roughly 120,000 clones, roughly 90% of them singletons. Looked up from germline, CDR1 is LGHDT and CDR2 is YNNKEL (reference sequence). The CDR3 has 13 amino acids. Trimming cost V 1 base and J 3 bases, with 7 bases left between them. This specimen consisted of peripheral blood, obtained on day 0 of AZD1222 vaccination. This chain connects TRBV3-1 (or the pseudogene TRBV3-2) to TRBJ2-7, with no clear D. The TCR originated in an adult in good health. CDR3: CASSQGANYEQYF. The CDR3 DNA is TGTGCCAGCAGCCAAGGTGCGAACTACGAGCAGTACTTC.